One sample yielded the 16 T cell receptor beta chains listed below, sequenced in a study of cytotoxic CD8 clonotypes in ibrutinib-treated CLL. This table comes from immunoSEQ multiplex PCR, and its TCRdb copy is limited to in-frame clones, with some not included. The sample yields hundreds of thousands of clones, roughly 70% seen once. This specimen was PBMCs, taken after 24 months of ibrutinib treatment. These receptor sequences come from a human donor with chronic lymphocytic leukemia.

V and J are TRBV5-8 and TRBJ2-7, with 13 positions matching TRBD2. The germline V gene has CDR1 SGHTS and CDR2 YDEGEE. V lost 2 bases, J lost 2 bases, and 7 bases stayed unmatched. CDR3 length: 17 amino acids. CDR3 sequence: CASSLLAGGAPTYEQYF. CDR3 DNA sequence: TGTGCCAGCAGCTTACTAGCGGGAGGGGCACCGACCTACGAGCAGTACTTC.

V is TRBV7-6 and J is TRBJ2-2; D may be TRBD1 (6 bases). The CDR3 totals 16 residues. Germline lookup yields CDR1 SGHVS and CDR2 FNYEAQ. Trimming pared 1 base from V and 2 bases from J, leaving 11 bases between. This chain's CDR3 is CASSLEDRLNTGELFF. The CDR3 DNA follows: TGTGCCAGCAGCTTAGAGGACAGATTAAACACCGGGGAGCTGTTTTTT.

The V call is TRBV6-5, the J call TRBJ2-7; no definite D call. Trimming pared 0 bases from V and 4 bases from J, leaving 10 bases between. Germline loops: CDR1 MNHEY, CDR2 SVGAGI. CDR3 length: 14 amino acids. Here the CDR3 reads CASSYSNQKYEQYF. The CDR3 coding sequence is TGTGCCAGCAGTTACTCGAACCAAAAATACGAGCAGTACTTC.

This clone was seen a handful of times. The J gene is TRBJ2-7, the V gene TRBV25-1; no clear D. CDR1 and CDR2 from the germline V gene are MGHDK and SYGVNS. The V and J ends lost 2 bases and 2 bases respectively, with 7 bases between them. There are 13 residues in the CDR3. In DNA, the CDR3 is TGTGCCAGCAGTGAAGCAGGTACCTACGAGCAGTACTTC. Residues: CASSEAGTYEQYF.

This clone was recorded a few times. V is TRBV2 and J is TRBJ1-2; D remains ambiguous. Germline loops: CDR1 SNHLY, CDR2 FYNNEI. V shed 3 bases and J shed 4 bases, with 9 bases lying between them. This CDR3 comprises 13 residues. This CDR3 reads CASSDLSLYGYTF. CDR3 coding DNA: TGTGCCAGCAGTGACCTTTCCCTCTATGGCTACACCTTC.

As concerns this clone: One end of the junction fails to match germline, which may point to a read error. V is TRBV7-7 and J is TRBJ2-5, with TRBD1 as a possible D gene (6 bases). The CDR3 is 14 amino acids. In germline, CDR1 is SSHAT, CDR2 FNYEAQ (reference sequence). The CDR3, as DNA: TGTGCTAGCAGCCTACAGGGAGTCAGAGAGACCCAGTACTTC. Amino acid sequence: CASSLQGVRETQYF.

V usage is TRBV7-6 and J usage is TRBJ2-7; TRBD1 agrees at 8 bases. Germline V gives CDR1 SGHVS, CDR2 FNYEAQ. The CDR3 is made up of 15 amino acids. With V trimmed by 3 bases and J by 6 bases, 10 bases remained unmatched. The CDR3 nucleotides read TGTGCCAGCAGCTTGGGACCGGGACAGGAGTCCGAGCAGTACTTC. This translates into CASSLGPGQESEQYF.

This clone has a handful of counts. V usage is TRBV28 and J usage is TRBJ1-1, with D perhaps TRBD1 (5 bases). Trimming removed 4 bases at V and 4 bases at J, with 13 bases between. CDR1 and CDR2 (germline): MDHEN, SYDVKM. The CDR3 loop spans 14 amino acids. In DNA, the CDR3 is TGTGCCAGCAGTTCGACACCGGGGCGCACTGAAGCTTTCTTT. Encoded protein: CASSSTPGRTEAFF. Variable domain in full (rest from reference TRBV28 and TRBJ1-1): DVKVTQSSRYLVKRTGEKVFLECVQDMDHENMFWYRQDPGLGLRLIYFSYDVKMKEKGDIPEGYSVSREKKERFSLILESASTNQTSMYLCASSSTPGRTEAFFGQGTRLTVV.

The chain is built from TRBV30 and TRBJ1-5; D is perhaps TRBD1 (5 bases). The germline V and J ends were trimmed by 7 bases and 6 bases, with 13 bases remaining between them. Germline values: CDR1 GTSNPN, CDR2 SVGIG (reference sequence). The CDR3 spans 12 residues. The CDR3 bases are TGTGCCTTTAGCTCGGGGGGTCAGCCCCAGCATTTT. This translates into CAFSSGGQPQHF.

The chain employs TRBV19 and TRBJ2-1; 11 bases fit TRBD2. After removal of 6 bases from V and 4 bases from J, the junction contained 11 bases not matched to a gene. The germline gives CDR1 LNHDA, CDR2 SQIVND (reference sequence). The CDR3 totals 17 residues. This CDR3 is CASRSSGTSGNYNEQFF. As DNA, the CDR3 is TGTGCCAGTAGATCATCCGGGACTAGCGGTAATTACAATGAGCAGTTCTTC. Filled out from reference TRBV19 and TRBJ2-1, the complete variable domain reads DGGITQSPKYLFRKEGQNVTLSCEQNLNHDAMYWYRQDPGQGLRLIYYSQIVNDFQKGDIAEGYSVSREKKESFPLTVTSAQKNPTAFYLCASRSSGTSGNYNEQFFGPGTRLTVL.

This clone was seen a handful of times. This sequence joins TRBV2 and TRBJ1-5; 7 bases map to TRBD1. Trimming removed 8 bases from V and 2 bases from J; junction bases left unmatched: 6. Germline loops: CDR1 SNHLY, CDR2 FYNNEI. This CDR3 contains 14 residues. CDR3 protein: CASAPTGGNQPQHF. The DNA for the CDR3 is TGTGCCAGCGCCCCAACAGGGGGCAATCAGCCCCAGCATTTT.

V is TRBV19 and J is TRBJ2-5; D not certain. V was cut by 3 bases and J by 5 bases, with 13 bases left in between. Germline CDR1 is LNHDA and CDR2 is SQIVND (reference sequence). The CDR3 has 14 residues. CDR3 in DNA: TGTGCCAGTAGTATCGTGGCAAAGGAGGAGACCCAGTACTTC. It translates to CASSIVAKEETQYF.

This chain's CDR3 is CASSHRGGSETQYF. In DNA form, the CDR3 reads TGTGCCAGCTCCCATCGGGGAGGGTCGGAGACCCAGTACTTC. The chain couples TRBV27 to TRBJ2-5; 7 bases are shared with TRBD2. Trimming removed 8 bases from V and 5 bases from J; junction bases left unmatched: 11. The CDR3 length is 14 residues. Germline loops: CDR1 MNHEY, CDR2 SMNVEV (reference sequence).

This rearrangement joins TRBV13 to TRBJ1-4; the D call may be TRBD1 or TRBD2 (5 bases each). Near its end, the DNA agrees better with TRBJ2-2, so the J call may be wrong. Per germline, CDR1 PRHDT and CDR2 FYEKMQ (reference sequence). The CDR3 is 12 amino acids. The CDR3 sequence is CASSKGPGELFF. CDR3 bases: TGTGCCAGCAGCAAGGGACCAGGGGAGCTGTTTTTT.

This sequence joins TRBV7-2 and TRBJ2-3, with D hard to call. This CDR3 is built from 14 residues. V lost 5 bases to trimming and J lost 7 bases, with 16 bases between them. Germline V gene data show CDR1 as SGHTA and CDR2 as FQGNSA. Here the CDR3 DNA reads TGTGCCAGCAGCCTCAGGCGGACGCTTAATACGCAGTATTTT. Its protein is CASSLRRTLNTQYF.

CDR3 amino acids: CASSLATTPYGYTF. Written as DNA, the CDR3 is TGTGCCAGCAGCTTAGCGACAACCCCCTATGGCTACACCTTC. J is TRBJ1-2 and V is TRBV7-9; D not certain. The germline CDR1 and CDR2 sequences are SEHNR and FQNEAQ (reference sequence). V lost 0 bases, J lost 4 bases, and 9 bases lay in between. CDR3 length equals 14 residues.